This TCR beta chain emerged from a study of blood T cell repertoires in COVID-19. Germline trimming cut 0 bases from V and 1 base from J; bases unmatched to any gene: 4. This CDR3 has 16 amino acids. CDR1 is MNHEY and CDR2 is SVGAGI in the germline V gene. Per the authors' pipeline: For nucleated cells, counts were estimated from reference gene primer amplification. Method: immunoSEQ multiplex PCR; TCRdb's copy keeps in-frame clones and lacks some. Clonal size and the V and J genes are those of that table, whereas D and trimming came from the DNA. The sample carries about 250,000 clones, 83% recorded once.

The genes are TRBV6-5 and TRBJ2-5; 8 bases align to TRBD2. The receptor comes from a man aged 35 to 55 with active or convalescent COVID-19. Material: peripheral blood. The CDR3 coding sequence is TGTGCCAGCAGTTACTCGTCGACTAGCGCCCAAGAGACCCAGTACTTC. It encodes CASSYSSTSAQETQYF.